Listed below are T cell receptor beta chains from one sample, sequenced in a study of blood T cell repertoires in COVID-19. Assay used: immunoSEQ multiplex PCR; TCRdb lists only in-frame clones, some missing. The data show about 250,000 clones, about 91% seen once. Sequencing was carried out using peripheral blood. The source is an elderly man with acute or convalescent COVID-19. CDR3s include the opening cysteine and the closing phenylalanine or tryptophan. The D gene is left open where the match is weak. Rows give clone size only sometimes, using once, few, many, or a class for an expanded clone.

D	J	size	V	CDR3	DNA
TRBD1	TRBJ2-3	-	TRBV7-9	CASSLAGQGVADTQYF	TGTGCCAGCAGCTTAGCTGGACAGGGTGTAGCAGATACGCAGTATTTT
TRBD2	TRBJ2-1	-	TRBV6-2/TRBV6-3	CASSPSSGGGQEQFF	TGTGCCAGCAGTCCCTCTAGCGGGGGGGGACAGGAGCAGTTCTTC
-	TRBJ2-7	few	TRBV3-1/TRBV3-2	CASSQGPTGHEQYF	TGTGCCAGCAGCCAAGGGCCCACAGGGCACGAGCAGTACTTC
TRBD1	TRBJ2-3	-	TRBV29-1	CSAGQGKADTQYF	TGCAGCGCCGGACAGGGGAAGGCAGATACGCAGTATTTT
-	TRBJ2-1	-	TRBV11-3	CASSVSSVDFDEQFF	TGTGCCAGCAGCGTCTCTAGCGTGGACTTCGATGAGCAGTTCTTC
TRBD1	TRBJ2-7	-	TRBV5-1	CASSKRTGIYEQYF	TGCGCCAGCAGCAAGAGGACAGGGATCTACGAGCAGTACTTC
TRBD1	TRBJ1-4	-	TRBV6-6	CASSQGQGLFF	TGTGCCAGCAGCCAGGGACAGGGTCTGTTTTTT
-	TRBJ1-5	few	TRBV27	CASSPDSSNQPQHF	TGTGCCAGCAGTCCCGACAGTAGCAATCAGCCCCAGCATTTT
TRBD1	TRBJ1-6	-	TRBV5-1	CASSDRGGMNSPLHF	TGCGCCAGCAGCGACAGGGGAGGTATGAATTCACCCCTCCACTTT
-	TRBJ2-1	-	TRBV29-1	CSVALRSRGGNEQFF	TGCAGCGTTGCCCTAAGAAGCAGGGGCGGCAATGAGCAGTTCTTC
-	TRBJ1-6	few	TRBV15	CATTLDRSSYNSPLHF	TGTGCCACCACCTTAGACAGGAGCTCCTATAATTCACCCCTCCACTTT
TRBD2	TRBJ2-3	-	TRBV18	CASSTGAGGSTDTQYF	TGTGCCAGTTCCACGGGAGCGGGGGGTTCTACAGATACGCAGTATTTT
TRBD2	TRBJ2-7	-	TRBV19	CASSNQRGSYEQYF	TGTGCCAGTAGTAACCAGCGGGGGAGCTACGAGCAGTACTTC
-	TRBJ2-1	-	TRBV5-4	CASSFLGGRYNEQFF	TGTGCCAGCAGCTTCCTCGGGGGGCGTTACAATGAGCAGTTCTTC
-	TRBJ1-4	-	TRBV7-2	CASSYRVREKLFF	TGTGCCAGCAGCTACAGGGTTCGAGAAAAACTGTTTTTT
-	TRBJ1-6	few	TRBV4-1	CASSQERLGSYNSPLHF	TGCGCCAGCAGCCAAGAACGTCTCGGCTCCTATAATTCACCCCTCCACTTT
-	TRBJ1-6	-	TRBV9	CASSPAQGRSSPLHF	TGTGCCAGCAGCCCGGCCCAGGGCCGAAGCTCACCCCTCCACTTT
TRBD1	TRBJ2-7	-	TRBV11-2	CASTLIGTGIYEQYF	TGTGCCAGCACCCTTATTGGGACAGGGATTTACGAGCAGTACTTC
-	TRBJ1-5	-	TRBV9	CASSVGTAAGSPQHF	TGTGCCAGCAGCGTAGGGACGGCGGCGGGATCGCCCCAGCATTTT
TRBD2	TRBJ2-5	-	TRBV25-1	CASSIGLGGLQETQYF	TGTGCCAGCAGCATAGGGTTGGGGGGGTTGCAAGAGACCCAGTACTTC
TRBD1	TRBJ2-7	-	TRBV5-1	CASSLGDRDYEQYF	TGCGCCAGCAGCTTGGGTGACAGGGACTACGAGCAGTACTTC
-	TRBJ2-1	-	TRBV7-2	CASARLTNEQFF	TGTGCCAGCGCTAGGCTGACCAATGAGCAGTTCTTC
TRBD2	TRBJ2-7	-	TRBV6-5	CASNRLAGSSYEQYF	TGTGCCAGCAATCGACTAGCGGGAAGCTCCTACGAGCAGTACTTC